The 27 T cell receptor beta chains listed next were all sequenced from one sample in a study of technical replicates of blood from several donors. Method: immunoSEQ multiplex PCR; TCRdb's copy keeps in-frame clones and lacks some. The sample lists approximately 73,000 clones, around 92% occurring once. Sample: T cells isolated from PBMCs. Receptors originate from a human donor in good health.

The chain combines TRBV28 with TRBJ2-7; D is ambiguous. Germline-derived CDR1 and CDR2 are MDHEN and SYDVKM. V lost 6 bases and J lost 3, with 3 bases in between. The CDR3 has 10 amino acids. This CDR3 reads CASSRYEQYF. The CDR3 coding sequence is TGTGCCAGCAGCCGCTACGAGCAGTACTTC.

The V call is TRBV5-4, the J call TRBJ2-7; 9 bases align to TRBD2. From germline, CDR1 is SGHNT and CDR2 YYREEE (reference sequence). The CDR3 has 15 residues. With V trimmed by 2 bases and J by 6 bases, 9 bases remained unmatched. CDR3 loop: CASSFALAGTGEQYF. The DNA for the CDR3 is TGTGCCAGCAGCTTTGCTCTAGCGGGAACCGGCGAGCAGTACTTC.

CDR3 DNA sequence: TGCGCCAGCAGCCAAGCGGGGCTAGCGGGAGGGGTCGGCGAGCAGTACTTC. Amino acid sequence: CASSQAGLAGGVGEQYF. The V call is TRBV4-3, the J call TRBJ2-7; TRBD2 matches 12 bases. V shed 1 base and J 6 bases; nucleotides not matched to a gene: 10. This CDR3 contains 17 residues. The germline gives CDR1 LGHNA, CDR2 YSLEER.

The chain carries TRBV7-9 and TRBJ2-1; 9 bases are a match to TRBD2. Trimming took 7 bases from V and 7 from J; bases not matched to a gene: 20. Germline V gene sequence: CDR1 SEHNR, CDR2 FQNEAQ (reference sequence). This CDR3 region has 18 residues. This CDR3 reads CASTNRTAGGPGPNEQFF. The CDR3 coding sequence is TGTGCCAGCACGAACAGGACGGCGGGAGGGCCAGGGCCTAATGAGCAGTTCTTC.

Concerning this clone itself: An end of the junction differs from the germline gene, which may be a read error. J is TRBJ2-2 and V is TRBV4-3, with D perhaps matching TRBD2 (5 bases). The germline V gene has CDR1 LGHNA and CDR2 YSLEER. The CDR3 is 15 amino acids. The CDR3 spells CASRPQTGNPGELFF. The CDR3 nucleotides are TGCGCCAGCAGACCTCAGACCGGGAACCCCGGGGAGCTGTTTTTT.

The J gene is TRBJ1-1, the V gene TRBV5-4; D uncertain. V shed 0 bases and J shed 1 base, with 10 bases lying between them. The germline V gene encodes CDR1 SGHNT and CDR2 YYREEE (reference sequence). The length of the CDR3 is 15 residues. The CDR3 bases are TGTGCCAGCAGCTTGGAAGGACTGAAGAACACTGAAGCTTTCTTT. Amino acids: CASSLEGLKNTEAFF. Full variable domain (remainder filled in from reference TRBV5-4 and TRBJ1-1): ETGVTQSPTHLIKTRGQQVTLRCSSQSGHNTVSWYQQALGQGPQFIFQYYREEENGRGNFPPRFSGLQFPNYSSELNVNALELDDSALYLCASSLEGLKNTEAFFGQGTRLTVV.

The V and J genes are TRBV4-3 and TRBJ2-7; TRBD1 might be the D (6 bases). The CDR3 consists of 16 residues. Germline CDR1 LGHNA, CDR2 YSLEER. V gave up 1 base and J gave up 3 bases, with 16 bases separating them. The CDR3 sequence: CASSQGTATANYEQYF. The DNA of the CDR3 is TGCGCCAGCAGCCAAGGGACAGCTACCGCCAACTACGAGCAGTACTTC.

V usage is TRBV6-1 and J usage is TRBJ1-5; 7 nucleotides align to TRBD1. Germline-derived CDR1 and CDR2 are MNHNS and SASEGT. The trim removed 2 bases at V and 5 bases at J, leaving 6 bases unmatched. CDR3 size: 15 residues. The CDR3 DNA sequence: TGTGCCAGCAGTGAAAACAGGGGCGATTATCAGCCCCAGCATTTT. This gives the protein CASSENRGDYQPQHF.

The rearrangement links TRBV2 to TRBJ2-1, with 9 bases lining up with TRBD1. V was clipped by 7 bases and J by 6 bases; unmatched bases: 7. Germline-derived CDR1 and CDR2 are SNHLY and FYNNEI. This CDR3 contains 14 residues. The CDR3: CASKGQGGFNEQFF. In DNA form, the CDR3 reads TGTGCCAGCAAGGGACAGGGAGGATTCAATGAGCAGTTCTTC.

The gene calls are TRBV11-2 and TRBJ2-3, with 9 bases aligning to TRBD2. Per the germline V gene, CDR1 is SGHAT and CDR2 is FQNNGV. With V trimmed by 3 bases and J by 2 bases, 6 bases remained unmatched. CDR3 length: 16 amino acids. The CDR3 sequence is CASSFLSGSLTDTQYF. The DNA for the CDR3 is TGTGCCAGCAGCTTCCTTAGCGGGAGTCTCACAGATACGCAGTATTTT.

This sequence joins TRBV15 and TRBJ1-5, with TRBD1 as a possible D gene (5 bases). From germline, CDR1 is LNHNV and CDR2 YYDKDF (reference sequence). The CDR3 consists of 13 residues. Trimming cost V 5 bases and J 6 bases, with 11 bases left between them. In DNA, the CDR3 is TGTGCCACCAGCCGCACAGGCAGTCAGCCCCAGCATTTT. It translates to CATSRTGSQPQHF.

The gene calls are TRBV28 and TRBJ2-7, with a possible D match to TRBD1 (5 bases). CDR1 and CDR2 from the germline V gene are MDHEN and SYDVKM. V lost 5 bases, J lost 5 bases, and 13 bases lay in between. The CDR3 runs to 13 residues. The CDR3 region has the DNA TGTGCCAGCAGTACCCAGGGTCGCCACGAGCAGTACTTC. Protein product: CASSTQGRHEQYF.

The chain uses TRBV7-3 and TRBJ2-3; D is undetermined. The CDR3 runs to 15 residues. Germline V gene lookup returns CDR1 SGHTA and CDR2 FQGTGA. V was trimmed by 2 bases and J by 2 bases, leaving 11 bases between them. In DNA, the CDR3 is TGTGCCAGCAGCTTAGATCCGGGTCCCACAGATACGCAGTATTTT. Its protein is CASSLDPGPTDTQYF.

The V call is TRBV9, the J call TRBJ2-2, with D perhaps TRBD1 (5 bases). The CDR3 runs to 15 residues. The germline V gene has CDR1 SGDLS and CDR2 YYNGEE. Trimming shortened V by 3 bases and J by 1 base, and 10 bases separated the two germline ends. DNA of the CDR3: TGTGCCAGCAGCGGCAGGGATTTGAACACCGGGGAGCTGTTTTTT. This translates into CASSGRDLNTGELFF.

This clone was counted between two and nine times. The chain recombines TRBV12-5 with TRBJ2-7; TRBD1 agrees at 9 bases. The germline V gene encodes CDR1 LGHNT and CDR2 FRNRAP. This CDR3 comprises 17 residues. With 0 bases clipped from V and 1 base from J, the junction kept 7 bases outside the gene matches. The CDR3 nucleotides read TGTGCTAGTGGTTTGGTCCTCGACAGGGGGTCTTCCTACGAGCAGTACTTC. This gives the protein CASGLVLDRGSSYEQYF.

This clone came up a few times. The rearrangement links TRBV19 to TRBJ1-1, with 11 bases identical to TRBD1. The CDR3 sequence is 15 residues long. The germline gives CDR1 LNHDA, CDR2 SQIVND (reference sequence). V lost 2 bases to trimming and J lost 3 bases; unmatched junction nucleotides: 2. The DNA of the CDR3 is TGTGCCAGTAGTATATGGGACAGGGGGGACACTGAAGCTTTCTTT. It codes for CASSIWDRGDTEAFF. The full variable domain, rest sourced from reference TRBV19 and TRBJ1-1, is DGGITQSPKYLFRKEGQNVTLSCEQNLNHDAMYWYRQDPGQGLRLIYYSQIVNDFQKGDIAEGYSVSREKKESFPLTVTSAQKNPTAFYLCASSIWDRGDTEAFFGQGTRLTVV.

The chain joins TRBV11-2 to TRBJ2-1, with TRBD2 matching over 11 bases. CDR1 and CDR2 (germline): SGHAT, FQNNGV. V lost 3 bases, J lost 7 bases, and 8 bases stayed unmatched. This CDR3 comprises 16 residues. The DNA of the CDR3 is TGTGCCAGCAGCTTTCAGACTAGCGGGACCCAAAATGAGCAGTTCTTC. As protein: CASSFQTSGTQNEQFF.

The chain is built from TRBV6-6 and TRBJ1-1; no firm D call. Germline CDR1 reads MNHNY; CDR2 reads SVGAGI (reference sequence). The CDR3 has 15 residues. Trimming removed 6 bases from V and 0 bases from J, with 14 bases in between. The CDR3 region is CASSESRGMNTEAFF. The CDR3 DNA is TGTGCCAGCAGCGAGAGTCGGGGAATGAACACTGAAGCTTTCTTT.

The chain combines TRBV9 with TRBJ2-6; D remains ambiguous. The V end lost 3 bases, the J end lost 0 bases, and 10 bases lay between the germline ends. This CDR3 contains 16 residues. Germline CDR1 is SGDLS and CDR2 is YYNGEE. The CDR3 region has the DNA TGTGCCAGCAGCGCGAATCAGCGCTCTGGGGCCAACGTCCTGACTTTC. Protein: CASSANQRSGANVLTF.

The chain carries TRBV9 and TRBJ1-2; D ambiguous. The length of the CDR3 is 15 residues. V was cut by 0 bases and J by 1 base, with 10 bases left in between. CDR1 and CDR2 from the germline V gene are SGDLS and YYNGEE. The CDR3 is CASSVGIDNNYGYTF. CDR3 in DNA: TGTGCCAGCAGCGTAGGGATCGACAATAACTATGGCTACACCTTC. The full variable domain, completed using reference TRBV9 and TRBJ1-2, is DSGVTQTPKHLITATGQRVTLRCSPRSGDLSVYWYQQSLDQGLQFLIQYYNGEERAKGNILERFSAQQFPDLHSELNLSSLELGDSALYFCASSVGIDNNYGYTFGSGTRLTVV.

This clone has only a few counts. The CDR3, as DNA: TGTGCCAGCAGCTTTCAGGGGGTCGCCAAAAACATTCAGTACTTC. This translates into CASSFQGVAKNIQYF. This sequence joins TRBV11-2 and TRBJ2-4; 7 bases line up with TRBD1. The CDR3 totals 15 residues. V lost 3 bases, J lost 1 base, and 3 bases stayed unmatched. The V gene's germline CDR1 is SGHAT and CDR2 FQNNGV.

J is TRBJ2-1 and V is TRBV12-2; the table's D call of TRBD2 was not tested on the DNA. TRBV12-2 has pseudogene status. CDR3 length: 17 residues. Written as DNA, the CDR3 is TGTGCAAGTCGCTTAGCGAGGACTAGCGGGAGGGCAAATGAGCAGTTCTTC. It is translated as CASRLARTSGRANEQFF.

The chain has TRBV11-3 and TRBJ2-1; TRBD2 agrees at 8 bases. The germline CDR1 and CDR2 sequences are SGHNT and YENEEA. V shed 5 bases, J shed 9 bases, and the junction held 6 bases outside the gene matches. The CDR3 covers 13 residues. In DNA form, the CDR3 reads TGTGCCAGCAGCGGGACTAGGACAAGTGAGCAGTTCTTC. As protein: CASSGTRTSEQFF. Looking up the rest from reference TRBV11-3 and TRBJ2-1 gives the full variable domain: EAGVVQSPRYKIIEKKQPVAFWCNPISGHNTLYWYLQNLGQGPELLIRYENEEAVDDSQLPKDRFSAERLKGVDSTLKIQPAELGDSAVYLCASSGTRTSEQFFGPGTRLTVL.

The chain carries TRBV30 and TRBJ2-1; 10 nucleotides agree with TRBD2. The J segment lost 9 bases and the V segment lost 8 bases, leaving 16 bases of the junction unmatched. Germline V gene sequence: CDR1 GTSNPN, CDR2 SVGIG (reference sequence). There are 15 residues in the CDR3. CDR3 region: CAREGAGGPSPEQFF. The CDR3 coding sequence is TGTGCCCGGGAAGGAGCGGGAGGGCCTTCCCCTGAGCAGTTCTTC.

This chain uses TRBV28 with TRBJ2-7, with 15 bases aligning to TRBD2. This CDR3 is built from 15 residues. V lost 5 bases to trimming and J lost 4 bases; unmatched junction nucleotides: 3. CDR1 and CDR2 (germline): MDHEN, SYDVKM. The CDR3 spells CASSPGTSGRYEQYF. The CDR3 DNA reads TGTGCCAGCAGTCCAGGGACTAGCGGGAGGTACGAGCAGTACTTC.

The count of this clone is one. The chain is built from TRBV6-6 and TRBJ1-4; 7 positions agree with TRBD1. Germline loops: CDR1 MNHNY, CDR2 SVGAGI (reference sequence). After removal of 3 bases from V and 4 bases from J, the junction contained 5 bases not matched to a gene. The CDR3 has 15 residues. The CDR3 DNA follows: TGTGCCAGCAGTTATCCGACAGGGAATAATGAAAAACTGTTTTTT. Protein sequence: CASSYPTGNNEKLFF.

The chain has TRBV6-5 and TRBJ1-5; 7 bases agree with TRBD1. There are 13 residues in the CDR3. J gave up 5 bases and V 6 bases, and 4 bases lay outside the gene matches. From germline, CDR1 is MNHEY and CDR2 SVGAGI. For the CDR3, the DNA is TGTGCCAGCAGGACAGGGTACGATCAGCCCCAGCATTTT. This translates into CASRTGYDQPQHF.